This T cell receptor beta chain was found in a study of cytomegalovirus exposure and HLA in healthy donors (dated by TCRdb to about 2017). Turning to the overall study: An earlier analysis of 587 of the donors reported roughly 300 Gb of sequence data and 117 million unique TCR beta sequences obtained from around 170 million T cells. Roughly 310 gigabases of sequencing data and around 87 million unique TCR sequences were included in an early release covering 550 to 800 HLA-typed donors. Of the approximately 400 genotyped donors, over 65% fell in the genetic ancestry cluster associated with self-reported Caucasian donors. The study aimed to test whether cataloging public T cell receptors could reveal signatures of past pathogen exposure. Using immunosequencing, the study profiled T cell repertoires from 550 to 750 subjects and related those repertoires to cytomegalovirus serostatus. In addition to the first cohort of approximately 670 subjects, a separate validation cohort of around 110 different subjects was used. To predict cytomegalovirus infection status, the study brought together high-throughput TCR immunosequencing, statistical association of individual TCRs with disease status, and machine learning. A later analysis re-analyzed previously published TCR beta repertoires from roughly 600 donors and added high-resolution HLA genotyping to study TCR occurrence patterns. The later analysis used no new phenotypic data to find candidate immune exposures, relying instead on TCR beta sequences and their occurrence across donors. To decide whether each TCR beta V gene segment behaved as functional or pseudogenic, an earlier analysis of some 570 of the donors relied on high-throughput TCR beta sequencing. Donor age, sex, ethnicity and CMV serostatus were collected together with the repertoire data. Genome-wide SNP genotypes for about 65% of the roughly 700 donors were used in a later genetic analysis, which treated that subset as a discovery cohort. All discovery cohort repertoires had been generated using a single sequencing platform. Class I and class II HLA loci were covered by the typing at four-digit resolution. Typing coverage varied by locus: 629-630 donors for A, B, C, DRB1 and DQB1; under 550 for DQA1; around 570 for DPA1; 450 to 480 for DPB1. About 5 DR-DQ haplotypes were handled as single units for association and clustering, since linkage in the cohort was strong. Across some 400 genotyped donors of the cohort, an average of about 240,000 unique TCR beta nucleotide sequences per donor were sequenced, and about a sixth of those sequences were non-productive.

The cohort was made up of approximately 670 healthy bone marrow donors. At the time of sampling, all cohort members were nominally healthy, though unrecorded immune exposures were likely present. The donor tested CMV seronegative and was one of the 352 seronegative cohort members. Every donor gave a peripheral blood sample, and the peripheral blood mononuclear cells from that sample were used for TCR beta sequencing. Genomic DNA was extracted from the blood cell samples with the Qiagen DNeasy Blood Extraction Kit. The method behind the library was the immunoSEQ multiplex PCR assay. For the multiplex PCR, a mixture combining 60 forward primers for TCR Vbeta segments and 13 reverse primers for TCR Jbeta segments was used. The CDR3 region of rearranged TCR beta genes was amplified from genomic DNA with a multiplex PCR assay. Amplified TCR beta libraries were sequenced as 87-base-pair reads on the Illumina HiSeq System. The source study handled its data this way. Across the 670 or so repertoires, a later analysis counted 75 million to 90 million unique TCR beta chains, about 10 million of which were shared by at least two donors. Raw reads were error-corrected and collapsed into unique sequences by a nearest-neighbor algorithm in which closely related sequences were merged to remove PCR and sequencing errors. Alignment of CDR3 sequences to IMGT reference sequences was used to assign V, D and J gene segments. Each retained sequence needed at least a six-nucleotide match to both a V gene segment and a J gene segment. A rearrangement counted as productive if the CDR3 had no stop codons and remained in frame with V and J, and every other rearrangement counted as non-productive. CDR3 was defined according to IMGT convention as the region running from the second conserved V-encoded cysteine to the conserved J-encoded phenylalanine. In an earlier analysis of approximately 590 of the donors, sequences lacking an unambiguous match to a single V gene segment were excluded. In an earlier analysis of several hundred of the donors, a V segment was called functional when productive rearrangements were above 56.7%, and segregating when the standard deviation between donors exceeded 5%. To diagnose cytomegalovirus status from the catalog of TCR beta chain sequences, a statistical classification framework was built. In a later analysis, V and J genes were assigned by comparing TCR nucleotide sequences against IMGT/GENE-DB human TR gene sequences. A later analysis assigned CDR3 sequences and most-parsimonious VDJ recombination scenarios with the TCRdist pipeline. In a later analysis, every TCR beta chain was defined by the combination of its CDR3 amino acid sequence and its V-gene family, and reads without a unique V-gene family were dropped. As a way to deal with suspected cross-contamination and a sequencing artifact, a later analysis dropped hundreds of nucleotide sequences that were highly shared and had low generation probability. A later analysis calculated a clonal expansion index for each public chain from normalized within-repertoire ranks of inferred template counts. Generation probabilities in a later analysis came from a VDJ recombination model fitted to out-of-frame rearrangements, and those results were checked against IGoR. In a later analysis, hypergeometric tests were used to score TCR-TCR, TCR-HLA and TCR-CMV co-occurrence, with a repertoire-size bias correction applied to TCR pairs. In a later analysis, false discovery rates were estimated by permuting HLA or CMV assignments 20 times. In a later analysis, co-occurring TCRs were grouped using DBSCAN, with TCRdist sequence similarity added in when clustering inside HLA-allele-positive subsets. For co-occurrence clustering, repertoires with fewer than 30,000 or more than 120,000 public chains were excluded, along with roughly 5 repertoires with anomalous nucleotide sharing. The immuneACCESS repertoire file appears here via TCRdb, limited to in-frame rearrangements. These files lack a portion of the clones; in checked studies, under half of the deficit traces to unresolved V genes, and the cause of the others is not known. The D gene and trimming were derived from the DNA, and the V and J assignments and clone size from that table. The table kept for this sample lists over 55,000 clones. In total, the top ten clones hold approximately 15% of the sample.

As for this clone: No cognate antigen has been identified for it.

From cysteine to phenylalanine, the CDR3 is 14 amino acids long. Kept here is only the CDR3 DNA, which spans 42 bases and is read in frame from base 1. The germline ends are 13 bases apart after V is trimmed by 6 bases and J by 2 bases. Looking up the germline V gene yields CDR1 SGHVS and CDR2 FNYEAQ. The investigation overall reported the following: In a later analysis, the rate of TCR association differed among HLA loci, with DRB1 alleles having the most associated TCRs and HLA-C alleles having the fewest. In a later analysis, 15,000 to 20,000 TCR beta sequences were associated with specific HLA alleles at a false discovery rate of 0.05. An association between a missense DCLRE1C variant and V-gene and J-gene trimming of TCR beta chains was found in a later genetic analysis and replicated in an independent cohort. A later analysis reported that several top co-occurrence clusters appeared linked to parvovirus B19, influenza, CMV and Epstein-Barr virus. Compared with the roughly 670-donor mean, donors in an Asian-associated ancestry cluster had fewer N-insertions in productive TCRs, according to a later genetic analysis. About 15 rarely observed V segments, including chromosome 9 orphons, were excluded from the earlier analysis of approximately 500 of the donors because counts were too low. Three of the identified cytomegalovirus-associated TCR beta chains were confirmed in vitro to be specific for cytomegalovirus antigens. The presence/absence analyses assumed that sequencing depth was roughly uniform across donors, and that assumption may not be true. An earlier analysis of approximately 600 of the donors showed that most TCR beta V segments appeared in productive rearrangements either about 87% or about 30% of the time, which broadly matched IMGT annotations. The authors suggested that the approach could potentially be extended to other disease states and immunological phenotypes. A further reported finding was that TCR beta sequences accurately predicted the HLA-A and HLA-B alleles for most subjects in the first cohort. Assigning TCR associations to individual alleles was difficult when HLA alleles, especially DR and DQ, strongly co-occurred. Correlated functional status among segregating V segments might be attributable to linkage disequilibrium, but an unknown experimental factor could not be ruled out. Because the 87-base-pair reads could not distinguish some IMGT-functional V segments, including TRBV6-2 and TRBV6-3, those segments were excluded. The study gave a list of 150 to 200 TCR beta chains associated with cytomegalovirus. Most TCR sequences were observed very rarely across donors, whereas some public TCRs were present in many individuals. In this cohort, only TCR beta chains were sequenced, and detectable features were limited by the absence of alpha or paired-chain data. CMV serostatus was the only immune exposure information available for the cohort. Because some donors lacked HLA typing at each locus, the association tests relied only on the typed subset. Cytomegalovirus status was reported to be diagnosed by the classifier with high specificity and sensitivity in both the original and validation cohorts. Most CMV-associated TCR beta chains appeared to be HLA-restricted in a later analysis, and the HLA associations seemed to be driven largely by CMV exposure. A later analysis found that HLA-associated TCR beta chains were more clonally expanded and had lower generation probabilities than equally common non-associated chains. The sequencing pipeline was judged likely to have produced a cluster of highly shared sequence variants as a technical artifact.

In this chain, TRBV7-6 is recombined with TRBJ1-1, and perhaps TRBD1 as D gene, on 6 matching bases. Sequenced input: PBMCs. The source of this sequence is a boy aged 10-17 years in good health and CMV-seronegative. CDR3 region: CASRNRDGNTEAFF. The nucleotide sequence is given as TGTGCCAGCAGAAACAGGGATGGAAACACTGAAGCTTTCTTT.